The present T cell receptor beta chain was sequenced within a study of CD4+ T cells in melanoma. Study results and caveats: CD8+ T cell, macrophage and B cell function reportedly correlated with neoantigen-specific CD4+ T cells. Reportedly, melanoma neoantigen-specific CD4+ T cells showed varied differentiation states.

Of note for this clone: Its antigen is unknown.

The CDR3 sequence is 14 residues long. CDR1 is MNHEY and CDR2 is SVGAGI in the germline V gene. V was clipped by 0 bases and J by 2 bases, with 6 bases between them. Some clones are missing from TCRdb's copy, which holds only in-frame ones; the method was immunoSEQ multiplex PCR. The repertoire holds fewer than 55,000 clones, approximately 89% seen once, with 12% in the top ten. Sequencing was carried out using peripheral blood. The chain combines TRBV6-5 with TRBJ2-3, with D hard to call. This TCR was sampled from a human donor with melanoma. In nucleotides, the CDR3 is TGTGCCAGCAGTTACTCGGGCCCCACAGATACGCAGTATTTT. This encodes CASSYSGPTDTQYF.